The rows below give T cell receptor beta chains drawn from one sample of a study of T cells after posttransplantation cyclophosphamide. Clones were read by immunoSEQ multiplex PCR, and TCRdb kept only the in-frame ones, dropping some. The profile covers 34,000 or so clones, none occurring a single time. Specimen: PBMCs. The receptors stem from a woman aged 50 to 60 in good health and a related stem cell transplant donor. The CDR3 runs from the conserved cysteine through the conserved F or W. D genes are given only for firm matches. Size is omitted from some rows. Given values are once, few, many or a class for expanded clones.

d_call: .; j_call: TRBJ2-2; v_call: TRBV11-2; clone_size: .; cdr3_aa: CASSFVDTTTGELFF; cdr3_nt: TGTGCCAGCAGCTTCGTCGACACGACCACCGGGGAGCTGTTTTTT
d_call: .; j_call: TRBJ2-7; v_call: TRBV12-3/TRBV12-4; clone_size: many; cdr3_aa: CASSFEVVSYEQYF; cdr3_nt: TGTGCCAGCAGTTTTGAGGTCGTTTCCTACGAGCAGTACTTC
d_call: .; j_call: TRBJ2-1; v_call: TRBV6-5; clone_size: many; cdr3_aa: CASSARGRLSNEQFF; cdr3_nt: TGTGCCAGCAGCGCCAGGGGTAGGCTAAGCAATGAGCAGTTCTTC
d_call: .; j_call: TRBJ2-1; v_call: TRBV2; clone_size: many; cdr3_aa: CASSERLAPNEQFF; cdr3_nt: TGTGCCAGCAGTGAACGATTAGCGCCGAATGAGCAGTTCTTC
d_call: TRBD1; j_call: TRBJ1-1; v_call: TRBV19; clone_size: .; cdr3_aa: CASSTGATGDTEAFF; cdr3_nt: TGTGCCAGTAGCACAGGGGCCACGGGGGACACTGAAGCTTTCTTT
d_call: .; j_call: TRBJ2-3; v_call: TRBV15; clone_size: .; cdr3_aa: CATSSSGDTQYF; cdr3_nt: TGTGCCACCAGCAGTAGTGGAGATACGCAGTATTTT
d_call: TRBD1; j_call: TRBJ1-2; v_call: TRBV19; clone_size: many; cdr3_aa: CASNDRGIIYGYTF; cdr3_nt: TGTGCCAGTAATGACAGGGGGATTATCTATGGCTACACCTTC
d_call: TRBD2; j_call: TRBJ2-2; v_call: TRBV12-3/TRBV12-4; clone_size: many; cdr3_aa: CASSLKRGTGELFF; cdr3_nt: TGTGCCAGCAGTTTAAAGCGGGGGACCGGGGAGCTGTTTTTT
d_call: .; j_call: TRBJ1-5; v_call: TRBV15; clone_size: many; cdr3_aa: CATSRDLETGPQHF; cdr3_nt: TGTGCCACCAGCAGAGATCTCGAAACAGGGCCCCAGCATTTT
d_call: TRBD2; j_call: TRBJ2-1; v_call: TRBV19; clone_size: many; cdr3_aa: CASSRSGLAPNEQFF; cdr3_nt: TGTGCCAGTAGTAGGAGCGGACTAGCGCCCAATGAGCAGTTCTTC
d_call: TRBD2; j_call: TRBJ2-3; v_call: TRBV11-3; clone_size: many; cdr3_aa: CASSWGLAEGSDTQYF; cdr3_nt: TGTGCCAGCAGCTGGGGACTAGCGGAGGGGTCAGATACGCAGTATTTT
d_call: .; j_call: TRBJ2-5; v_call: TRBV6-5; clone_size: .; cdr3_aa: CASSYSAETQYF; cdr3_nt: TGTGCCAGCAGTTACTCAGCCGAGACCCAGTACTTC
d_call: TRBD1; j_call: TRBJ1-2; v_call: TRBV6-1; clone_size: few; cdr3_aa: CASRLQGGFNYGYTF; cdr3_nt: TGTGCCAGCAGACTACAGGGGGGGTTCAACTATGGCTACACCTTC
d_call: TRBD1; j_call: TRBJ1-5; v_call: TRBV27; clone_size: .; cdr3_aa: CASSWGQGRAQPQHF; cdr3_nt: TGTGCCAGCAGTTGGGGACAGGGAAGAGCTCAGCCCCAGCATTTT
d_call: TRBD2; j_call: TRBJ2-2; v_call: TRBV28; clone_size: many; cdr3_aa: CASSFLAGGETGELFF; cdr3_nt: TGTGCCAGCAGTTTCCTAGCGGGAGGGGAAACCGGGGAGCTGTTTTTT
d_call: TRBD2; j_call: TRBJ2-3; v_call: TRBV7-2; clone_size: .; cdr3_aa: CASSLVGLAGDTDTQYF; cdr3_nt: TGTGCCAGCAGCTTAGTAGGCCTAGCGGGGGACACAGATACGCAGTATTTT
d_call: TRBD2; j_call: TRBJ2-5; v_call: TRBV5-1; clone_size: .; cdr3_aa: CASSVWTSGMRQETQYF; cdr3_nt: TGCGCCAGCAGCGTATGGACTAGCGGGATGCGACAAGAGACCCAGTACTTC
d_call: TRBD1; j_call: TRBJ1-2; v_call: TRBV5-4; clone_size: many; cdr3_aa: CASSLGLDRGNYGYTF; cdr3_nt: TGTGCCAGCAGCTTGGGCTTGGACAGGGGGAACTATGGCTACACCTTC
d_call: .; j_call: TRBJ2-7; v_call: TRBV28; clone_size: many; cdr3_aa: CASSTPSGVHEQYF; cdr3_nt: TGTGCCAGCAGTACCCCTTCAGGGGTCCACGAGCAGTACTTC
d_call: .; j_call: TRBJ1-1; v_call: TRBV9; clone_size: many; cdr3_aa: CASSVRAGPLSTEAFF; cdr3_nt: TGTGCCAGCAGCGTAAGGGCGGGGCCCCTGAGCACTGAAGCTTTCTTT
d_call: TRBD1; j_call: TRBJ2-7; v_call: TRBV7-2; clone_size: .; cdr3_aa: CASSYRTGAYEQYF; cdr3_nt: TGTGCCAGCAGCTACCGGACAGGGGCCTACGAGCAGTACTTC
d_call: .; j_call: TRBJ2-3; v_call: TRBV29-1; clone_size: .; cdr3_aa: CSVDAGPSDTQYF; cdr3_nt: TGCAGCGTTGACGCTGGGCCCTCAGATACGCAGTATTTT